The clone carrying this T cell receptor beta chain was counted ten times or more. The data are from a study of T cells in Graves' hyperthyroidism and ophthalmopathy. Diagnoses were made from clinical symptoms, serum measures (thyroxine and TRAb), thyroid ultrasound and orbital computed tomography. Amplified regions were TCR beta CDR3 sequences from RNA transcripts. Primed by the HTBI set, a first-round RT-PCR was run on the TCR CDR3. TCRdb reprocessed the multiplex PCR reads with MiXCR, giving one entry per CDR3 protein. The data contain about half a million distinct CDR3 sequences, roughly a quarter of them singletons. This CDR3 has 17 residues. Deletions cut 4 bases from V and 4 bases from J, with 22 bases between. Germline values: CDR1 SGHTA, CDR2 FQGNSA.

The clonotype originates from a woman aged 25-40 years with Graves' ophthalmopathy. Source material: blood. The chain uses TRBV7-2 and TRBJ1-2; D is possibly TRBD1 (5 bases). The CDR3 sequence: CASSSPTVMEGIYGYTF. CDR3 nucleotide sequence: TGTGCCAGCAGCTCTCCCACCGTTATGGAGGGGATCTATGGCTACACCTTC.